This entry describes one TCR beta chain. The sample has other DNA sequences that encode this CDR3 too. V lost 5 bases, J lost 1 base, and 9 bases lay in between. The CDR3 runs 14 residues. In germline, CDR1 is SGHTA, CDR2 FQGNSA. It was across several immunoSEQ plates that each subset's genomic DNA was evenly split. TCRdb's copy holds only in-frame clones and misses some; the assay was immunoSEQ multiplex PCR. The sample has some 2,100,000 clones, approximately 94% seen once. Naive-designated CD8 cells lacked CD45RO, were positively enriched for CCR7, and omitted terminally differentiated effector memory CD45RA+ cells. The sample is drawn from a study of shared clonotypes between healthy human individuals. Study information: For every donor, three CD4 naive, three CD4 memory, two CD8 naive and one CD8 memory plates were used.

This clonotype originated in a man aged 18-30 years in good health. Some clones in this sample may be carry-over from other donors' samples. Sequencing used naive CD8+ T cells from PBMCs. The V gene is TRBV7-2, the J gene TRBJ1-3; D is uncertain. The CDR3 nucleotides are TGTGCCAGCAGCCCTCGGGGATCTGGAAACACCATATATTTT. It yields the protein CASSPRGSGNTIYF.